The present entry profiles one T cell receptor beta chain with its context. Its antigen is currently unknown. PCR amplification relied on 60 Vbeta primers (plus 13 Jbeta primers). Clones were sequenced by immunoSEQ multiplex PCR, and TCRdb holds only the in-frame ones, with some missing. This table holds about 150,000 clones, 73% found once. The sample belongs to a study of cytomegalovirus exposure and HLA in healthy donors. Overall study findings and caveats: For most TCR sequences rarity was the rule, although some public TCRs occurred in many donors. A few CMV-associated chains were confirmed in vitro to be specific for CMV antigens.

V gave up 3 bases and J gave up 7 bases, with 10 bases separating them. CDR3 length equals 14 residues. Germline values: CDR1 LGHNA, CDR2 YSLEER. This receptor was obtained from a woman aged 18-29 years in good health and CMV-seronegative. This chain links TRBV4-3 with TRBJ1-6; maybe TRBD1 (5 bases). Material for sequencing was PBMCs. The CDR3 bases are TGCGCCAGCAGCCATTCGGGGGGGAATTCACCCCTCCACTTT. Its protein product is CASSHSGGNSPLHF.